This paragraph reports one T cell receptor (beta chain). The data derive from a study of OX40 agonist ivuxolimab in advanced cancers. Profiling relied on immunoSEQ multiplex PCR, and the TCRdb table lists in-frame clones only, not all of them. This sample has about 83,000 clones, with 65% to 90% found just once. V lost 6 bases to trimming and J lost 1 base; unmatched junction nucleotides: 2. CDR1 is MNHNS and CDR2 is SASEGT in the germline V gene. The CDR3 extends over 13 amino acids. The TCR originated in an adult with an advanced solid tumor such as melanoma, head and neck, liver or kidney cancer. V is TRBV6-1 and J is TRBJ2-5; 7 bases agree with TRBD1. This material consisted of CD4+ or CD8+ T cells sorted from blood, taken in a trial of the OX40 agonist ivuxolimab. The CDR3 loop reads CASSRGIQETQYF. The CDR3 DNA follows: TGTGCCAGCAGCAGGGGGATCCAAGAGACCCAGTACTTC.